The next 9 T cell receptor beta chains were all read from a single sample in a study of graft-versus-host responses after intestinal transplantation. The method was immunoSEQ multiplex PCR; TCRdb's version includes in-frame clones alone and lacks a portion of them. The sample has roughly 28,000 clones; roughly 85% are singletons. This sample comprised PBMCs, obtained about 15 months after intestinal transplantation. All receptors come from a human patient who received an intestinal transplant, so some T cells may come from the graft donor.

J is TRBJ1-6 and V is TRBV6-4; D gene ambiguous. The germline CDR1 and CDR2 sequences are MRHNA and SNTAGT. CDR3 length: 17 amino acids. V dropped 8 bases and J dropped 1 base, with 18 bases sitting between them. DNA for the CDR3: TGTGCCAGCGGACTCACCCTCCGGAGGTCCTATAATTCACCCCTCCACTTT. The encoded protein is CASGLTLRRSYNSPLHF.

This chain joins TRBV5-6 and TRBJ2-5; no clear D gene. V was shortened by 4 bases and J by 0 bases, with 1 base between the two germline ends. CDR1 and CDR2 (germline): SGHDT, YYEEEE. This CDR3 has 11 amino acids. The CDR3 reads CASSNQETQYF. The CDR3 nucleotides read TGTGCCAGCAGCAACCAAGAGACCCAGTACTTC.

This clone was found a few times. The rearrangement uses TRBV7-2 and TRBJ1-2; D is undetermined. Trimming removed 4 bases at V and 6 bases at J, with 15 bases between. The germline V gene has CDR1 SGHTA and CDR2 FQGNSA. The CDR3 length is 14 residues. The CDR3 loop is CASSYIRAEHGYTF. The CDR3 DNA is TGTGCCAGCAGCTATATACGGGCTGAACATGGCTACACCTTC.

The CDR3 DNA is TGTGCCAGCAGCCCAGAGTGGGGGCTGAACACTGAAGCTTTCTTT. It codes for CASSPEWGLNTEAFF. The chain links TRBV14 to TRBJ1-1; the D gene is possibly TRBD1 (6 bases). The CDR3 is 15 amino acids. Germline loops: CDR1 SGHDN, CDR2 FVKESK. V was cut by 4 bases and J by 0 bases, with 12 bases left in between.

The genes are TRBV27 and TRBJ1-1; TRBD1 is a possible D gene (6 bases). The germline gives CDR1 MNHEY, CDR2 SMNVEV (reference sequence). Trimming took off 4 bases at V and 5 bases at J, with 11 bases between the two ends. The CDR3 contains 13 residues. The DNA of the CDR3 is TGTGCCAGCAGTTCCCAGGGGAGAACTGAAGCTTTCTTT. It codes for CASSSQGRTEAFF.

The chain links TRBV10-3 to TRBJ2-7; 10 nucleotides agree with TRBD2. V trimming: 0 bases; J trimming: 0 bases; junction bases outside the gene matches: 8. From germline, CDR1 is ENHRY and CDR2 SYGVKD. The CDR3 loop spans 18 amino acids. In nucleotides, the CDR3 is TGTGCCATCAGTGAGTCTCTAGCGGGGGTAACCCTCTCCTACGAGCAGTACTTC. It specifies CAISESLAGVTLSYEQYF.

V gene TRBV7-9 combines with J gene TRBJ2-2, with D unresolved. CDR1 is SEHNR, CDR2 FQNEAQ, per germline (reference sequence). The CDR3 runs to 14 residues. Trimming took 5 bases from V and 7 from J, leaving 14 bases between them. The CDR3 is CASSTTLVGGELFF. The CDR3 DNA is TGTGCCAGCAGCACGACACTGGTTGGCGGGGAGCTGTTTTTT.

The CDR3 spells CASTGTGGHEQYF. Written as DNA, the CDR3 is TGTGCCAGCACCGGGACAGGGGGCCACGAGCAGTACTTC. The chain employs TRBV6-1 and TRBJ2-7; the match to TRBD1 covers 12 bases. Germline assignment: CDR1 MNHNS and CDR2 SASEGT. The J segment lost 5 bases and the V segment lost 7 bases, leaving 3 bases of the junction unmatched. The CDR3 runs to 13 residues.

The rearrangement links TRBV4-1 to TRBJ2-5; 8 nucleotides match TRBD1. The CDR3 consists of 16 residues. CDR1 is MGHRA and CDR2 is YSYEKL in the germline V gene. V lost 3 bases and J lost 5; bases outside the gene matches: 11. The DNA of the CDR3 is TGCGCCAGCAGCCAGGTTCTGACAGGGGTCGCGGAGACCCAGTACTTC. Its translation is CASSQVLTGVAETQYF.